This passage covers 22 T cell receptor beta chains from one sample sequenced in a study of blood T cell repertoires in COVID-19. Clones were read by immunoSEQ multiplex PCR, and TCRdb kept only the in-frame ones, dropping some. The table has 80,000 to 95,000 clones, over 65% seen once. The specimen was peripheral blood. The receptors were gathered from a woman in her seventies with acute or convalescent COVID-19.

The V call is TRBV18, the J call TRBJ2-1; D remains unclear. This CDR3 is 16 amino acids long. Germline CDR1 reads KGHSH; CDR2 reads LQKENI. With 3 bases removed from V and 8 bases from J, the gap between germline ends came to 20 bases. The CDR3 loop is CASSPTSRNSLHEQFF. The CDR3 DNA reads TGTGCCAGCTCACCGACAAGCCGAAACTCACTCCATGAGCAGTTCTTC.

J is TRBJ1-4 and V is TRBV28, with 11 nucleotides matching TRBD1. Trimming removed 2 bases from V and 5 bases from J; junction bases left unmatched: 7. CDR3 length: 17 residues. The germline V gene encodes CDR1 MDHEN and CDR2 SYDVKM. The DNA of the CDR3 is TGTGCCAGCAGTTTAGTAGGACAGGGGGCGAGGAATGAAAAACTGTTTTTT. Translation gives CASSLVGQGARNEKLFF.

This clone was detected a few times. The genes are TRBV2 and TRBJ1-2; possibly TRBD1 for D (5 bases). CDR3 size: 14 residues. V lost 1 base, J lost 0 bases, and 6 bases lay in between. The V gene's germline CDR1 is SNHLY and CDR2 FYNNEI. The CDR3 sequence is CASSEEGPNYGYTF. In DNA form, the CDR3 reads TGTGCCAGCAGTGAAGAGGGGCCTAACTATGGCTACACCTTC.

V usage is TRBV4-1 and J usage is TRBJ1-1, with a possible D match to TRBD1 (5 bases). CDR1 MGHRA and CDR2 YSYEKL come from the germline V gene. The CDR3 consists of 16 residues. Trimming removed 3 bases at V and 5 bases at J, with 19 bases between. The CDR3 coding sequence is TGCGCCAGCAGCCACAGGGTGGATGGGATGGGAACTGAAGCTTTCTTT. Its protein product is CASSHRVDGMGTEAFF.

The V gene is TRBV19, the J gene TRBJ1-2; the match to TRBD1 covers 8 bases. CDR1 is LNHDA, CDR2 SQIVND, per germline (reference sequence). J gave up 8 bases and V 5 bases, and 10 bases lay outside the gene matches. The CDR3 loop spans 14 amino acids. The CDR3 here is CASSPRQGWEGYTF. In DNA form, the CDR3 reads TGTGCCAGTAGTCCCCGACAGGGGTGGGAGGGCTACACCTTC.

Here the CDR3 DNA reads TGTGCCAGCAGCCCTCCCTTAGCGGGAGGGTGGGATACGCAGTATTTT. This encodes CASSPPLAGGWDTQYF. The chain joins TRBV7-9 to TRBJ2-3; TRBD2 aligns across 11 bases. After removal of 5 bases from V and 6 bases from J, the junction contained 10 bases not matched to a gene. The germline gives CDR1 SEHNR, CDR2 FQNEAQ (reference sequence). The CDR3 runs to 16 residues.

This clone has just one count. The V gene is TRBV12-3 or TRBV12-4, the J gene TRBJ1-5, with D perhaps TRBD1 (5 bases). The CDR3 is made up of 13 amino acids. V dropped 7 bases and J dropped 3 bases, with 10 bases sitting between them. DNA of the CDR3: TGTGCCAGCACTCGACAGAACAATCAGCCCCAGCATTTT. Its protein product is CASTRQNNQPQHF.

This chain links TRBV27 with TRBJ2-2; TRBD2 matches 14 bases. There are 19 residues in the CDR3. V trimming: 3 bases; J trimming: 2 bases; junction bases outside the gene matches: 8. Germline assignment: CDR1 MNHEY and CDR2 SMNVEV (reference sequence). As DNA, the CDR3 is TGTGCCAGCAGTTTTGGGGGACTAGCGGGAGTTACTAACACCGGGGAGCTGTTTTTT. Translating it yields CASSFGGLAGVTNTGELFF.

As regards this clone: The same CDR3 also results from other DNA sequences found in this sample. This sequence joins TRBV5-1 and TRBJ2-1, with D tentatively TRBD1 (6 bases). This CDR3 spans 15 amino acids. CDR1 is SGHRS, CDR2 YFSETQ, per germline. Trimming cost V 4 bases and J 0 bases, with 11 bases left between them. This chain's CDR3 is CASSPGQSSYNEQFF. The DNA of the CDR3 is TGCGCCAGCAGCCCCGGACAGAGCTCCTACAATGAGCAGTTCTTC.

This clone was picked up a small number of times. This sequence joins TRBV6-5 and TRBJ1-1, with 10 bases identical to TRBD1. The CDR3 covers 15 residues. V lost 5 bases and J lost 5; bases outside the gene matches: 8. Germline V gene lookup returns CDR1 MNHEY and CDR2 SVGAGI. CDR3 bases: TGTGCCAGCAGTATCCGGGACAGGGGCGGGACTGAAGCTTTCTTT. It is translated as CASSIRDRGGTEAFF.

The rearrangement joins TRBV7-9 to TRBJ1-2, with 10 bases identical to TRBD1. The CDR3 loop spans 16 amino acids. From germline, CDR1 is SEHNR and CDR2 FQNEAQ (reference sequence). The V gene end was trimmed by 2 bases and the J gene end by 6 bases; junction bases not matched to a gene: 9. CDR3: CASSLRSGTGDHGYTF. The CDR3 DNA sequence: TGTGCCAGCAGCTTAAGGTCCGGGACAGGGGACCATGGCTACACCTTC.

The chain employs TRBV10-3 and TRBJ2-5, with D tentatively TRBD1 (6 bases). The CDR3 loop spans 16 amino acids. The ends were cut back, 7 bases at V and 5 bases at J, with 23 bases in the middle. CDR1 ENHRY and CDR2 SYGVKD come from the germline V gene. CDR3 coding DNA: TGTGCCATCACCCCGGACAGTCTGTCAACAAGTGAGACCCAGTACTTC. This gives the protein CAITPDSLSTSETQYF.

This chain joins TRBV18 and TRBJ2-7; 7 nucleotides match TRBD1. CDR1 KGHSH and CDR2 LQKENI come from the germline V gene. The junction had 21 bases not matched to a gene; V was cut back by 4 bases and J by 0 bases. The CDR3 length is 20 residues. CDR3 loop: CASSQVWTGGNRISSYEQYV. The CDR3 DNA reads TGTGCCAGCTCACAGGTATGGACAGGAGGCAATCGGATAAGCTCCTACGAGCAGTACGTC.

This clone was seen a few times. This chain uses TRBV19 with TRBJ1-5, with 7 bases aligning to TRBD1. CDR3 length: 16 amino acids. Losses at the gene ends were 9 bases for V and 3 bases for J; bases not matched to a gene: 14. Germline lookup yields CDR1 LNHDA and CDR2 SQIVND (reference sequence). CDR3 DNA sequence: TGTGCCAGCGATGCCCAAACAGGGGTAGTCAATCAGCCCCAGCATTTT. It specifies CASDAQTGVVNQPQHF.

V is TRBV6-2 or TRBV6-3 and J is TRBJ2-3; 15 bases match TRBD2. This CDR3 region has 18 residues. The trim removed 5 bases at V and 4 bases at J, leaving 10 bases unmatched. Germline V gives CDR1 MNHEY, CDR2 SVGEGT. Here the CDR3 reads CASSAGLAGGYFPDTQYF. DNA for the CDR3: TGTGCCAGCAGTGCCGGACTAGCGGGAGGGTATTTCCCAGATACGCAGTATTTT.

The rearrangement uses TRBV19 and TRBJ1-4, with TRBD1 as a possible D gene (5 bases). The CDR3 spans 18 residues. Germline V gives CDR1 LNHDA, CDR2 SQIVND (reference sequence). V was clipped by 6 bases and J by 8 bases, with 28 bases between them. The CDR3 is CASSRYSRFGGVWEKLFF. The CDR3, as DNA: TGTGCCAGTAGCCGATACTCCCGATTCGGGGGTGTCTGGGAAAAACTGTTTTTT.

This chain connects TRBV18 to TRBJ2-1, with 8 bases that match TRBD2. From germline, CDR1 is KGHSH and CDR2 LQKENI. V gave up 1 base and J gave up 1 base; unmatched junction bases: 12. The CDR3 is 19 amino acids. The CDR3 spells CASSPHKAGGSGSYNEQFF. DNA of the CDR3: TGTGCCAGCTCACCACATAAGGCGGGAGGTTCGGGGTCCTACAATGAGCAGTTCTTC.

This chain connects TRBV28 to TRBJ2-7; 7 bases match TRBD1. Germline CDR1 and CDR2: MDHEN and SYDVKM. CDR3 length equals 14 residues. The J segment lost 2 bases and the V segment lost 2 bases, leaving 3 bases of the junction unmatched. Written as DNA, the CDR3 is TGTGCCAGCAGTTTAGGGACAGTCCCCTACGAGCAGTACGTC. It yields the protein CASSLGTVPYEQYV.

The V call is TRBV9, the J call TRBJ2-3, with TRBD2 as a possible D gene (5 bases). V shed 4 bases and J shed 1 base, with 10 bases lying between them. This CDR3 has 14 amino acids. CDR1 is SGDLS, CDR2 YYNGEE, per germline. For the CDR3, the DNA is TGTGCCAGCAGCTGGACTGTAGGCACAGATACGCAGTATTTT. This gives the protein CASSWTVGTDTQYF.

The CDR3 sequence: CASSLTGETGELFF. CDR3 bases: TGTGCCAGCAGCTTGACAGGGGAAACCGGGGAGCTGTTTTTT. The J gene is TRBJ2-2, the V gene TRBV7-9, with 8 bases identical to TRBD1. After removal of 3 bases from V and 5 bases from J, the junction contained 2 bases not matched to a gene. Per germline, CDR1 SEHNR and CDR2 FQNEAQ (reference sequence). The CDR3 runs to 14 residues. Full variable domain (rest looked up from reference TRBV7-9 and TRBJ2-2): DTGVSQNPRHKITKRGQNVTFRCDPISEHNRLYWYRQTLGQGPEFLTYFQNEAQLEKSRLLSDRFSAERPKGSFSTLEIQRTEQGDSAMYLCASSLTGETGELFFGEGSRLTVL.

The chain combines TRBV27 with TRBJ2-2; D call uncertain. Germline V gene lookup returns CDR1 MNHEY and CDR2 SMNVEV (reference sequence). V was cut by 3 bases and J by 0 bases, with 5 bases left in between. This CDR3 has 14 amino acids. This chain's CDR3 is CASSFQTNTGELFF. In DNA, the CDR3 is TGTGCCAGCAGTTTCCAGACGAACACCGGGGAGCTGTTTTTT.

This sequence joins TRBV2 and TRBJ1-3; weak D call: TRBD1 (6 bases). CDR1 is SNHLY, CDR2 FYNNEI, per germline. The CDR3 runs 14 residues. Between the trimmed V and J ends, which lost 1 base and 2 bases, there was a span of 6 bases. The CDR3 DNA reads TGTGCCAGCAGTGAAGGGACAGCTGGAAACACCATATATTTT. It encodes CASSEGTAGNTIYF.